The clone carrying this T cell receptor (beta chain) turned up a few times. The data were obtained in a study of cytotoxic CD8 clonotypes in ibrutinib-treated CLL. Study background: Following a median about twelve months of treatment, with a range of 6 to 36, response samples were taken.

Germline CDR1 and CDR2: MNHEY and SVGAGI. Trimming left V 4 bases short and J 4 bases short, with 13 bases between. CDR3 length equals 14 residues. The repertoire was sequenced with immunoSEQ multiplex PCR; TCRdb's copy has only in-frame clones and lacks some. In the table there are 30,000 to 40,000 clones, 69% of which are singletons. The clonotype comes from a human donor with chronic lymphocytic leukemia. Here the sequenced sample was PBMCs, taken before ibrutinib treatment. The chain employs TRBV6-5 and TRBJ1-2; weak D call: TRBD1 (5 bases). The CDR3 nucleotides are TGTGCCAGCAGTTCCGGGACTACCTCCTATGGCTACACCTTC. It encodes CASSSGTTSYGYTF.